Described below is a single T cell receptor beta chain sequence and its context. Germline CDR1 KGHDR, CDR2 SFDVKD. The V and J ends lost 4 bases and 5 bases respectively, with 16 bases between them. CDR3 length: 15 amino acids. The data were obtained in a study of blood T cell repertoires in COVID-19. At the level of the study: The United States, Italy and Spain provided the acute and convalescent COVID-19 samples. The analysed material was cDNA or gDNA that came from T cells, B-cell-depleted T cells, or PBMCs.

Original analysis: Cell counts per sample came from amplifying reference gene primers. Sequencing was performed with immunoSEQ multiplex PCR; in TCRdb, only in-frame clones are kept and a portion is missing. V and J calls plus clone size are reproduced from that table; the DNA served to infer D and trimming. The sample yields about 280,000 clones, approximately 91% seen once. Input material: peripheral blood. The V and J genes are TRBV24-1 and TRBJ1-2; weak D call: TRBD1 (6 bases). The receptor's source is a woman in her 30s with COVID-19, enrolled during active disease. The CDR3 DNA reads TGTGCCACCAGTGACCCTCGGGGGGCCGGTTATGGCTACACCTTC. Protein sequence: CATSDPRGAGYGYTF.